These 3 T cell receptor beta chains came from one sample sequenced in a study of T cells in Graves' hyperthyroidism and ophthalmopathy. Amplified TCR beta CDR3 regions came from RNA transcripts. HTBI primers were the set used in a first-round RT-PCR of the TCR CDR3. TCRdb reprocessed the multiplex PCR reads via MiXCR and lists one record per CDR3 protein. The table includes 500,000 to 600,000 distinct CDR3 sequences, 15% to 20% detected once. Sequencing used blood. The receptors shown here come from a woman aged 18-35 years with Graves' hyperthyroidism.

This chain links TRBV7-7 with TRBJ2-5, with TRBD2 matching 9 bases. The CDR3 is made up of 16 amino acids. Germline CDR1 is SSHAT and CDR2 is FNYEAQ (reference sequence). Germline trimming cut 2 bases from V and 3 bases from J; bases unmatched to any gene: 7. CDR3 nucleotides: TGTGCCAGCAGCTTATCAGCTAGCGGGGATAAAGAGACCCAGTACTTC. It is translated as CASSLSASGDKETQYF.

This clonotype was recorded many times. The CDR3 reads CASSSLAASTDTQYF. CDR3 DNA sequence: TGTGCCAGCAGCTCCCTAGCGGCTAGCACAGATACGCAGTATTTT. The chain is built from TRBV7-2 and TRBJ2-3; 7 bases are a match to TRBD2. Trimming cost V 4 bases and J 0 bases; bases outside gene matches: 4. Germline V gives CDR1 SGHTA, CDR2 FQGNSA. The CDR3 is 15 amino acids.

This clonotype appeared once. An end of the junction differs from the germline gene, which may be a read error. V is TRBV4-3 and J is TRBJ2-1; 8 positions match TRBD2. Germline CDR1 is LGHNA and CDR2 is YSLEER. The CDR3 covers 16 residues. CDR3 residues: CPSSSVGGRYDNEQFF. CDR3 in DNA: TGCCCCAGCAGCTCAGTTGGCGGGAGGTATGACAATGAGCAGTTCTTC.